Each of the 21 T cell receptor beta chains below was sequenced from the same sample in a study of molecular identifiers for immune sequencing clone quantification. Using its own MiXCR run on the PCR reads, TCRdb lists one record per CDR3 protein. The table shows about 320,000 distinct CDR3 sequences, with 20% to 25% occurring only once. Sequenced material: naive CD8+ T cells from blood, with Jurkat cell RNA spiked in. As to subset: FACS-sorted CD8+CD4-CCR7+CD45RA+ naive T cells. All receptors derive from a human donor in good health. Some libraries in this study had Jurkat cell RNA spiked in.

At least ten counts were recorded for this clonotype. CDR3 sequence (DNA): TGTGCCAGCAGTTTTGGGACCTATGGCTACACCTTC. Amino acid sequence: CASSFGTYGYTF. J is TRBJ1-2 and V is TRBV12-3 or TRBV12-4; possible D gene TRBD1, 5 bases. The CDR3 sequence is 12 residues long. V was trimmed by 3 bases and J by 4 bases, leaving 6 bases between them.

Note on this clonotype: It may be a read error: a sequence one base away is much more abundant. Because the CDR3 is missing its conserved closing phenylalanine or tryptophan, this is likely a read error. The chain couples TRBV29-1 to TRBJ2-7, with D perhaps matching TRBD1 or TRBD2 (6 bases each). CDR3 length equals 13 residues. Germline V gives CDR1 SQVTM, CDR2 ANQGSEA. The germline V and J ends were trimmed by 0 bases and 6 bases, with 12 bases remaining between them. Written as DNA, the CDR3 is TGCAGCGTTGAAGATTCACAGGGAGGCGAGCAGTACCTC. This encodes CSVEDSQGGEQYL.

This clonotype was detected ten times or more. The CDR3 region has the DNA TGTGCCACCAGTGAGGCAGGGGTCCCGCGGGGGCAGTTCTTC. Its translation: CATSEAGVPRGQFF. This chain uses TRBV24-1 with TRBJ2-1, with D possibly called TRBD1 or TRBD2 (6 bases each). CDR1 is KGHDR and CDR2 is SFDVKD in the germline V gene. Trimming took 4 bases from V and 12 from J, leaving 18 bases between them. This CDR3 is 14 amino acids long.

This clonotype appeared many times. The chain joins TRBV5-4 to TRBJ2-7; D is perhaps TRBD2 (5 bases). Germline V gene sequence: CDR1 SGHNT, CDR2 YYREEE (reference sequence). V gave up 0 bases and J gave up 4 bases, with 23 bases separating them. There are 18 residues in the CDR3. CDR3 loop: CASSLALEEGAVGYEQYF. The CDR3 bases are TGTGCCAGCAGCTTGGCTCTCGAAGAGGGCGCCGTTGGGTACGAGCAGTACTTC.

Ten or more counts support this clonotype. This chain uses TRBV4-3 with TRBJ2-3, with TRBD2 as a possible D gene (6 bases). The CDR3 spans 15 residues. V lost 0 bases and J 4 bases, leaving 11 bases between the germline ends. Germline V gene sequence: CDR1 LGHNA, CDR2 YSLEER. CDR3 residues: CASSQDSAGSDTQYF. DNA of the CDR3: TGCGCCAGCAGCCAAGACTCCGCGGGATCAGATACGCAGTATTTT.

This clonotype was observed many times. The V call is TRBV11-2, the J call TRBJ2-3, with 8 bases matching TRBD2. This CDR3 spans 15 amino acids. CDR1 and CDR2 (germline): SGHAT, FQNNGV. V lost 5 bases to trimming and J lost 2 bases; unmatched junction nucleotides: 6. As DNA, the CDR3 is TGTGCCAGCAGCCGGGGGGGGATAATCACAGATACGCAGTATTTT. Translated: CASSRGGIITDTQYF. Full variable domain (rest looked up from reference TRBV11-2 and TRBJ2-3): EAGVAQSPRYKIIEKRQSVAFWCNPISGHATLYWYQQILGQGPKLLIQFQNNGVVDDSQLPKDRFSAERLKGVDSTLKIQPAKLEDSAVYLCASSRGGIITDTQYFGPGTRLTVL.

The CDR3, as DNA: TGCAGTGCTAGAGATATTGGGACGCCTTCCACAGATACGCAGTATTTT. This encodes CSARDIGTPSTDTQYF. This rearrangement joins TRBV20-1 to TRBJ2-3; D may correspond to TRBD1 or TRBD2 (5 bases each). Germline-derived CDR1 and CDR2 are DFQATT and SNEGSKA (reference sequence). CDR3 length: 16 residues. Trimming shortened V by 0 bases and J by 2 bases, and 15 bases separated the two germline ends.

In its sample, this clonotype was seen many times. The J gene is TRBJ2-7, the V gene TRBV4-3; D possibly corresponds to TRBD2 (5 bases). The CDR3 spans 16 residues. Germline-derived CDR1 and CDR2 are LGHNA and YSLEER. Trimming shortened V by 0 bases and J by 4 bases, and 16 bases separated the two germline ends. The DNA of the CDR3 is TGCGCCAGCAGCCAAGATCCCTCCGGGATAGGGTACGAGCAGTACTTC. Encoded protein: CASSQDPSGIGYEQYF.

This chain uses TRBV10-3 with TRBJ2-6; 10 nucleotides match TRBD1. The CDR3 runs 16 residues. Losses at the gene ends were 7 bases for V and 0 bases for J; bases not matched to a gene: 3. Germline assignment: CDR1 ENHRY and CDR2 SYGVKD. CDR3 nucleotides: TGTGCCATCATTGGGACAGGGGTCTCTGGGGCCAACGTCCTGACTTTC. Its protein product is CAIIGTGVSGANVLTF.

On this clonotype itself: Possible read error: a much larger clone is one base away. The chain couples TRBV7-6 to TRBJ1-1; D uncertain. V dropped 6 bases and J dropped 4 bases, with 12 bases sitting between them. CDR3 length: 13 amino acids. The germline V gene has CDR1 SGHVS and CDR2 FNYEAQ. CDR3 nucleotide sequence: TGTGCCAGCAGGATGTTGGGGAGCACTGAAGCTTTCTTT. It yields the protein CASRMLGSTEAFF.

For this clonotype: The junction differs from germline at one of its ends, possibly a read error. The chain is built from TRBV7-2 and TRBJ2-5, with TRBD2 matching 13 bases. Germline CDR1 and CDR2: SGHTA and FQGNSA. The CDR3 runs to 15 residues. CDR3 nucleotides: TGTGCCAACAGTACTAGCGGGGGGGCCCAAGAGACCCAGCACTTC. Its protein is CANSTSGGAQETQHF.

This rearrangement joins TRBV12-3 or TRBV12-4 to TRBJ2-1; D is possibly TRBD2 (6 bases). The CDR3 consists of 17 residues. V was cut by 4 bases and J by 4 bases, with 20 bases left in between. CDR3 loop: CASSSGNLARSYNEQFF. In DNA form, the CDR3 reads TGTGCCAGCAGTTCAGGGAATCTAGCGCGATCGTACAATGAGCAGTTCTTC.

The V gene is TRBV6-4, the J gene TRBJ1-5; D gene ambiguous. Germline values: CDR1 MRHNA, CDR2 SNTAGT. V was cut by 7 bases and J by 4 bases, with 20 bases left in between. The CDR3 sequence is 16 residues long. CDR3 in DNA: TGTGCCAGCACCAATCCCGCTGGAGGGTGGAATCAGCCCCAGCATTTT. It encodes CASTNPAGGWNQPQHF.

In its sample, this clonotype was seen many times. V usage is TRBV5-6 and J usage is TRBJ2-7; D is possibly TRBD2 (5 bases). The germline V gene has CDR1 SGHDT and CDR2 YYEEEE. The CDR3 is 14 amino acids. V was trimmed by 0 bases and J by 5 bases, leaving 12 bases between them. This CDR3 is CASSLVYPGNEQYF. The DNA for the CDR3 is TGTGCCAGCAGCTTGGTATACCCGGGGAACGAGCAGTACTTC. The full variable domain, rest sourced from reference TRBV5-6 and TRBJ2-7, is DAGVTQSPTHLIKTRGQQVTLRCSPKSGHDTVSWYQQALGQGPQFIFQYYEEEERQRGNFPDRFSGHQFPNYSSELNVNALLLGDSALYLCASSLVYPGNEQYFGPGTRLTVT.

This clonotype was counted between two and nine times. The chain has TRBV28 and TRBJ2-3; the match to TRBD2 covers 14 bases. From germline, CDR1 is MDHEN and CDR2 SYDVKM. CDR3 length equals 15 residues. V lost 5 bases, J lost 6 bases, and 4 bases stayed unmatched. This CDR3 is CASSRLAGGMDTQYF. DNA of the CDR3: TGTGCCAGCAGTAGACTAGCGGGAGGGATGGATACGCAGTATTTT.

This clonotype has at least ten counts. The V and J genes are TRBV9 and TRBJ2-3; possible D gene TRBD2, 7 bases. Germline V gene sequence: CDR1 SGDLS, CDR2 YYNGEE. The V end lost 4 bases, the J end lost 2 bases, and 26 bases lay between the germline ends. This CDR3 has 19 residues. The CDR3 is CASSRARRGAQELTDTQYF. The CDR3 DNA follows: TGTGCCAGCAGCCGGGCTCGCCGGGGGGCCCAAGAGCTCACAGATACGCAGTATTTT.

The genes are TRBV29-1 and TRBJ1-2; tentatively, D is TRBD1 (5 bases). Looked up from germline, CDR1 is SQVTM and CDR2 is ANQGSEA. V was shortened by 2 bases and J by 3 bases, with 13 bases between the two germline ends. This CDR3 region has 14 residues. The CDR3 DNA sequence: TGCAGCGTTGAATTCCGACGGGACCACTATGGCTACACCTTC. Residues: CSVEFRRDHYGYTF.

This clonotype showed up just a few times. V usage is TRBV6-1 and J usage is TRBJ2-7; D call uncertain. The ends were cut back, 6 bases at V and 0 bases at J, with 15 bases in the middle. CDR3 length: 15 residues. Per germline, CDR1 MNHNS and CDR2 SASEGT. CDR3 sequence (DNA): TGTGCCAGCAGCCTCGACGAATACAGCTCCTACGAGCAGTACTTC. Protein sequence: CASSLDEYSSYEQYF.

The chain couples TRBV10-3 to TRBJ2-7; 8 bases line up with TRBD1. Per germline, CDR1 ENHRY and CDR2 SYGVKD. The junction had 7 bases not matched to a gene; V was cut back by 3 bases and J by 0 bases. The CDR3 contains 16 residues. CDR3 residues: CAISDPGQGYSYEQYF. For the CDR3, the DNA is TGTGCCATCAGTGACCCCGGACAGGGCTACTCCTACGAGCAGTACTTC.

This clonotype has at least ten counts. The chain couples TRBV6-1 to TRBJ2-7; D might be TRBD1 (5 bases). There are 14 residues in the CDR3. Germline CDR1 MNHNS, CDR2 SASEGT. The V end was cut by 2 bases, the J end by 4 bases, with 12 bases between. CDR3 DNA: TGTGCCAGCAGTGAACCTAGGGGTCCGTACGAGCAGTACTTC. It encodes CASSEPRGPYEQYF.

This chain uses TRBV20-1 with TRBJ2-3; tentatively, D is TRBD1 (6 bases). Germline V gene sequence: CDR1 DFQATT, CDR2 SNEGSKA (reference sequence). There are 12 residues in the CDR3. The CDR3: CSAPGVEDTQYF. The CDR3 DNA reads TGCAGCGCTCCAGGGGTGGAAGATACGCAGTATTTT.